A selection of T cell receptor beta chains follows, all from one sample in a study of blood T cell repertoires in COVID-19. The data were produced by immunoSEQ multiplex PCR, yet TCRdb's version contains in-frame clones alone and is incomplete. The sample lists some 400,000 clones; around nine tenths were seen once. Sequenced: peripheral blood. Receptors were obtained from a human donor in a cohort sampled during active COVID-19. CDR3s include the opening cysteine and the closing phenylalanine or tryptophan. D genes are given only for firm matches. Part of the rows lack a size; the others show once, few, many or a class for expanded clones.

j_gene | v_gene | d_gene | abundance | CDR3aa | CDR3nt
TRBJ1-1 | TRBV7-2 | NA | few | CASTLPTVNTEAFF | TGTGCCAGCACCTTACCCACAGTGAACACTGAAGCTTTCTTT
TRBJ2-1 | TRBV20-1 | NA | once | CSTLGVNEQFF | TGCAGTACCCTAGGGGTAAATGAGCAGTTCTTC
TRBJ1-1 | TRBV20-1 | NA | NA | CSASRAIGAEAFF | TGCAGTGCTAGTAGGGCAATAGGGGCTGAAGCTTTCTTT
TRBJ2-7 | TRBV15 | NA | few | CATSRDRASAYEQYF | TGTGCCACCAGCAGAGACAGGGCATCCGCCTACGAGCAGTACTTC
TRBJ2-1 | TRBV5-4 | TRBD2 | many | CASSPTSEERNEQFF | TGTGCCAGCAGCCCGACTAGCGAAGAACGTAATGAGCAGTTCTTC
TRBJ1-2 | TRBV5-1 | TRBD1 | NA | CASSLEGTAYTF | TGCGCCAGCAGCTTGGAGGGGACAGCCTACACCTTC
TRBJ1-3 | TRBV5-1 | TRBD1 | NA | CASSPGGPTSGNTIYF | TGCGCCAGCAGCCCAGGGGGCCCTACTTCTGGAAACACCATATATTTT
TRBJ2-7 | TRBV18 | NA | NA | CASSPGGKAYEQYF | TGTGCCAGCTCACCTGGGGGGAAAGCTTACGAGCAGTACTTC
TRBJ1-3 | TRBV12-3/TRBV12-4 | TRBD1 | NA | CASTAGTENTIYF | TGTGCCAGCACTGCCGGGACAGAGAACACCATATATTTT
TRBJ2-3 | TRBV9 | TRBD2 | NA | CASSPTIRGGGGTQYF | TGTGCCAGCAGCCCCACGATACGGGGGGGTGGGGGTACGCAGTATTTT
TRBJ2-7 | TRBV10-1 | NA | NA | CASSEGGVGYEQYF | TGCGCCAGCAGTGAAGGGGGGGTCGGCTACGAGCAGTACTTC
TRBJ2-1 | TRBV19 | NA | NA | CASSIDRNNEQFF | TGTGCCAGTAGTATAGACAGAAACAATGAGCAGTTCTTC
TRBJ2-3 | TRBV2 | TRBD2 | once | CASRDSASGPGDTQYF | TGTGCCAGCAGGGATTCCGCTAGCGGCCCCGGGGATACGCAGTATTTT
TRBJ2-5 | TRBV25-1 | NA | few | CASSVLGEVEETQYF | TGTGCCAGCAGTGTCCTGGGGGAGGTCGAGGAGACCCAGTACTTC
TRBJ2-3 | TRBV14 | TRBD2 | NA | CASSQDPLPWSGGDYRTDTQYF | TGTGCCAGCAGCCAAGATCCCCTCCCGTGGAGCGGGGGGGATTATCGCACAGATACGCAGTATTTT
TRBJ1-6 | TRBV6-5 | NA | NA | CASTRTGQPLHF | TGTGCCAGCACTAGAACAGGTCAACCCCTCCACTTT
TRBJ1-2 | TRBV11-2 | TRBD1 | NA | CASRWTGGDGYTF | TGTGCCAGCAGATGGACAGGGGGCGATGGCTACACCTTC
TRBJ1-2 | TRBV7-9 | NA | NA | CASRPRGAAGYGYTF | TGTGCCAGCAGACCCCGTGGAGCGGCGGGCTATGGCTACACCTTC
TRBJ2-5 | TRBV25-1 | NA | NA | CASSYGGDPAGETQYF | TGTGCCAGCAGTTATGGAGGGGACCCTGCGGGAGAGACCCAGTACTTC
TRBJ1-1 | TRBV5-1 | TRBD1 | NA | CASSLSGGARTEAFF | TGCGCCAGCAGCTTGTCAGGGGGCGCCAGGACTGAAGCTTTCTTT
TRBJ1-5 | TRBV19 | NA | few | CASRLEGPQHF | TGTGCCAGTCGCTTAGAGGGGCCCCAGCATTTT
TRBJ1-2 | TRBV19 | TRBD1 | NA | CASSIRDRGHGYTF | TGTGCCAGTAGTATCAGAGACAGGGGGCATGGCTACACCTTC
TRBJ2-7 | TRBV5-6 | NA | NA | CASSSTSYYEQYF | TGTGCCAGCAGCTCCACATCGTACTACGAGCAGTACTTC
TRBJ1-1 | TRBV4-2 | NA | NA | CASSHPWGRNTEAFF | TGTGCCAGCAGCCATCCGTGGGGGCGAAACACTGAAGCTTTCTTT
TRBJ1-1 | TRBV19 | NA | NA | CASSVRGMNTEAFF | TGTGCCAGTAGTGTCCGAGGGATGAACACTGAAGCTTTCTTT
TRBJ1-3 | TRBV18 | NA | NA | CASSPSVGRGESNTIYF | TGTGCCAGCTCACCAAGTGTTGGCAGGGGAGAATCGAACACCATATATTTT
TRBJ2-3 | TRBV3-1/TRBV3-2 | NA | NA | CASSQDFSGDTQYF | TGTGCCAGCAGCCAAGATTTCTCGGGAGATACGCAGTATTTT
TRBJ2-1 | TRBV11-1 | NA | NA | CASSSVGGHYNEQFF | TGTGCCAGCAGCTCGGTGGGGGGGCACTACAATGAGCAGTTCTTC
TRBJ2-2 | TRBV5-1 | NA | NA | CASSFGESTGELFF | TGCGCCAGCAGCTTTGGAGAGAGCACCGGGGAGCTGTTTTTT
TRBJ1-6 | TRBV7-9 | TRBD1 | NA | CASEASGQGSPLHF | TGTGCCAGCGAGGCCTCGGGACAGGGTTCACCCCTCCACTTT
TRBJ2-3 | TRBV18 | TRBD2 | NA | CASSQLLLGLNTDTQYF | TGTGCCAGCTCACAGTTGCTTTTGGGACTAAATACAGATACGCAGTATTTT
TRBJ2-4 | TRBV4-2 | NA | NA | CASSPLGGPKTIQYF | TGTGCCAGCAGCCCCCTCGGAGGGCCGAAAACGATTCAGTACTTC
TRBJ2-7 | TRBV29-1 | NA | NA | CSVEGNSTYEQYF | TGCAGCGTTGAGGGCAACTCCACCTACGAGCAGTACTTC
TRBJ1-2 | TRBV3-1/TRBV3-2 | NA | few | CASSPETDYGYTF | TGTGCCAGCAGCCCCGAGACAGACTATGGCTACACCTTC
TRBJ2-1 | TRBV5-1 | TRBD2 | NA | CASSREAGGVYNEQFF | TGCGCCAGCAGCCGTGAGGCCGGGGGGGTCTACAATGAGCAGTTCTTC
TRBJ2-7 | TRBV5-1 | NA | NA | CASRPVGAIHEQYF | TGCGCCAGCCGCCCTGTGGGCGCGATCCACGAGCAGTACTTC
TRBJ1-5 | TRBV6-1 | NA | NA | CASSEGTDTQPQHF | TGTGCCAGCAGTGAAGGGACAGATACTCAGCCCCAGCATTTT
TRBJ2-5 | TRBV4-2 | TRBD2 | NA | CASSQGLLAGGEKETQYF | TGTGCCAGCAGCCAAGGGCTACTAGCGGGGGGAGAGAAAGAGACCCAGTACTTC
TRBJ2-5 | TRBV15 | NA | once | CATSRGLSQETQYF | TGTGCCACCAGCAGAGGACTCTCTCAAGAGACCCAGTACTTC
TRBJ1-6 | TRBV15 | NA | NA | CATSRAWSDNNSPLHF | TGTGCCACCAGCAGAGCTTGGTCAGATAATAATTCACCCCTCCACTTT
TRBJ2-5 | TRBV27 | NA | NA | CASSPSRGGQYF | TGTGCCAGCAGTCCAAGTAGGGGTGGCCAGTACTTC
TRBJ1-5 | TRBV4-2 | NA | NA | CASSLLGISNQPQHF | TGTGCCAGCAGCCTCCTAGGCATTAGCAATCAGCCCCAGCATTTT
TRBJ2-3 | TRBV6-1 | TRBD1 | NA | CASSGGDRGQADTQYF | TGTGCCAGCAGTGGGGGGGACAGGGGGCAAGCAGATACGCAGTATTTT
TRBJ1-1 | TRBV12-3/TRBV12-4 | NA | NA | CASSLGAGTEAFF | TGTGCCAGCAGTTTAGGGGCGGGGACTGAAGCTTTCTTT
TRBJ2-7 | TRBV9 | TRBD2 | NA | CASSVAGGGRGEQYF | TGTGCCAGCAGCGTAGCTGGGGGAGGGCGAGGCGAGCAGTACTTC
TRBJ1-5 | TRBV9 | TRBD1 | NA | CASGRGQGNQPQHF | TGTGCCAGCGGGAGGGGACAGGGTAATCAGCCCCAGCATTTT
TRBJ1-2 | TRBV24-1 | TRBD1 | NA | CATSEEVRKGQKGRTNYGYTF | TGTGCCACCAGTGAAGAAGTAAGAAAGGGACAGAAGGGCCGCACTAACTATGGCTACACCTTC
TRBJ2-7 | TRBV27 | NA | few | CASSFSGGRGYEQYF | TGTGCCAGCAGTTTCAGCGGCGGCAGGGGTTACGAGCAGTACTTC
TRBJ2-7 | TRBV3-1/TRBV3-2 | TRBD2 | NA | CASSQTLAGGQYF | TGTGCCAGCAGCCAAACGCTAGCGGGAGGGCAGTACTTC
TRBJ2-5 | TRBV19 | TRBD2 | NA | CASQNPAGVGETQYF | TGTGCCAGTCAAAACCCGGCGGGGGTAGGAGAGACCCAGTACTTC
TRBJ2-1 | TRBV10-3 | TRBD2 | NA | CAITGRESGEQFF | TGTGCCATCACGGGGCGGGAGAGCGGTGAGCAGTTCTTC
TRBJ2-7 | TRBV3-1/TRBV3-2 | TRBD1 | NA | CASSQEPITRQGAAEQYF | TGTGCCAGCAGCCAAGAACCTATTACGAGACAGGGGGCGGCCGAGCAGTACTTC
TRBJ1-2 | TRBV5-1 | TRBD1 | NA | CASSLFPGQGNYGYTF | TGCGCCAGCAGCTTGTTCCCGGGACAGGGCAACTATGGCTACACCTTC
TRBJ2-1 | TRBV30 | TRBD2 | NA | CAWSRGGRDVSHEQFF | TGTGCCTGGAGTCGGGGGGGGCGGGACGTTTCCCATGAGCAGTTCTTC